The rows below give T cell receptor beta chains drawn from one sample of a study of radiotherapy plus CTLA-4 blockade in lung cancer. The table came from immunoSEQ multiplex PCR; TCRdb's copy has only in-frame clones and leaves some out. Of about 49,000 clones in the sample, about 85% were seen once. The sequencing used peripheral blood, collected from a patient treated with radiotherapy plus ipilimumab. The receptors originated from a human donor with non-small cell lung cancer whose response to radiotherapy plus ipilimumab could not be evaluated. CDR3s include the opening cysteine and the closing phenylalanine or tryptophan. The D gene is left open where the match is weak.

V gene	J gene	D gene	CDR3 protein
TRBV10-3	TRBJ1-5	-	CASQPLPSRPQHF
TRBV9	TRBJ2-7	-	CASSPPGQRGIEQYF
TRBV29-1	TRBJ2-7	-	CSVGGHSGGSSYEQYF
TRBV13	TRBJ2-5	TRBD1	CASSLRGQGAGETQYF
TRBV19	TRBJ1-1	TRBD1	CASKTGTGETEAFF
TRBV7-2	TRBJ2-7	TRBD2	CASSPAPGAGGSSYEQYF
TRBV5-4	TRBJ2-2	-	CASTNGLLTGELFF
TRBV5-1	TRBJ2-6	-	CASSFGSGGGANVLTF
TRBV29-1	TRBJ2-1	-	CSVFSRDSRVNEQFF
TRBV9	TRBJ2-1	TRBD1	CASSAAGQGTNEQFF
TRBV6-1	TRBJ1-5	TRBD1	CASSIGTGNQPQHF
TRBV5-6	TRBJ1-2	TRBD1	CASSLGGQGTYGYTF